This TCR beta chain was captured in a study of vaccination effects on CD4 cells after COVID-19. Sequencing used immunoSEQ multiplex PCR; TCRdb keeps in-frame clones, though not all of them. The sample has about 73,000 clones; roughly four fifths are singletons. The study's findings and limits: Clonal contraction was marked in infection- and vaccine-induced clones late after vaccination.

Having been cultured for roughly 11 days, the cells underwent CD4+ T cell isolation. Of the BNT162b2 and mRNA-1273 vaccines, participants received two doses of one or the other. Looked up from germline, CDR1 is MGHRA and CDR2 is YSYEKL. CDR3 length: 15 residues. Losses at the gene ends were 6 bases for V and 3 bases for J; bases not matched to a gene: 5. There are a few counts of this clone. What it binds is not known. The genes are TRBV4-1 and TRBJ1-6; TRBD1 matches at 7 bases. The sequence was collected from a human donor who received a COVID-19 vaccine. The input for sequencing was CD4+ T cells from PBMCs cultured without peptide, taken after COVID-19 vaccination. CDR3 in DNA: TGCGCCAGCAGGCAATACAGGGGCTATAATTCACCCCTCCACTTT. Its translation is CASRQYRGYNSPLHF.